What follows are 8 T cell receptor beta chains derived from one specimen sequenced in a study of T cells after posttransplantation cyclophosphamide. This table comes from immunoSEQ multiplex PCR, and its TCRdb copy is limited to in-frame clones, with some not included. Seen here are around 5,000 clones, less than 2% observed once, and the top ten hold 28%. A marrow graft followed busulfan-fludarabine conditioning, with cyclophosphamide on days +3 and +4. Sample: PBMCs, taken roughly 220 days after a stem cell transplant with posttransplant cyclophosphamide. The receptor source for this set is a male patient in his 30s who received an allogeneic stem cell transplant from a related donor, was CMV-positive, and had no GVHD. The graft donor may account for some of the T cells.

This clone has a handful of counts. V and J are TRBV4-2 and TRBJ1-4, with D perhaps TRBD1 (5 bases). V was clipped by 1 base and J by 4 bases, with 7 bases between them. This CDR3 is 14 amino acids long. CDR1 is LGHNA, CDR2 YNFKEQ, per germline. The CDR3 here is CASSQGGGNEKLFF. CDR3 nucleotide sequence: TGTGCCAGCAGCCAAGGGGGGGGTAATGAAAAACTGTTTTTT.

A word on this clone: The same CDR3 also results from other DNA sequences found in this sample. DNA of the CDR3: TGTGCCAGCATAGGACAGGGGGCGACTGAAGCTTTCTTT. It is translated as CASIGQGATEAFF. The V call is TRBV6-6, the J call TRBJ1-1, with 11 bases identical to TRBD1. J lost 5 bases, V lost 7 bases, and 3 bases had no gene match. The CDR3 covers 13 residues. CDR1 and CDR2 (germline): MNHNY, SVGAGI (reference sequence).

The CDR3, as DNA: TGTGCCAGCAGCAATGTACCGGGACTAGCGGGGGGGGCCCTGTTTGAGCAGTTCTTC. It translates to CASSNVPGLAGGALFEQFF. The chain links TRBV4-2 to TRBJ2-1, with 16 positions matching TRBD2. Unmatched junction bases numbered 16, after V lost 5 bases and J lost 9 bases. The germline gives CDR1 LGHNA, CDR2 YNFKEQ. The CDR3 extends over 19 amino acids.

The chain is built from TRBV27 and TRBJ2-1, with TRBD2 identical over 13 bases. This CDR3 has 14 amino acids. Germline V gene lookup returns CDR1 MNHEY and CDR2 SMNVEV (reference sequence). Germline trimming cut 7 bases from V and 10 bases from J; bases unmatched to any gene: 7. The CDR3 bases are TGTGCCAGCATAGGGACTAGCGGGATTGGAGAGCAGTTCTTC. Protein: CASIGTSGIGEQFF.

CDR3 amino acids: CASSLGQGLDTQYF. The CDR3 DNA reads TGCGCCAGCAGCTTGGGACAGGGTCTAGATACGCAGTATTTT. The chain has TRBV5-1 and TRBJ2-3; the match to TRBD1 covers 7 bases. With V trimmed by 0 bases and J by 5 bases, 3 bases remained unmatched. This CDR3 has 14 residues. Germline loops: CDR1 SGHRS, CDR2 YFSETQ.

The chain carries TRBV27 and TRBJ2-6; the match to TRBD2 covers 7 bases. CDR1 is MNHEY, CDR2 SMNVEV, per germline (reference sequence). The junction had 4 bases not matched to a gene; V was cut back by 2 bases and J by 0 bases. The CDR3 is 17 residues long. In DNA, the CDR3 is TGTGCCAGCAGTTTAAAGGGGAGGGACTCTGGGGCCAACGTCCTGACTTTC. This sequence encodes CASSLKGRDSGANVLTF.

The sample holds a few counts of this clone. The J gene is TRBJ2-3, the V gene TRBV6-5; 11 bases match TRBD2. This CDR3 comprises 15 residues. J lost 2 bases, V lost 6 bases, and 4 bases had no gene match. From germline, CDR1 is MNHEY and CDR2 SVGAGI. Here the CDR3 DNA reads TGTGCCAGCAGGGGACTAGCGGCTGCCACAGATACGCAGTATTTT. Translated, it gives CASRGLAAATDTQYF.

This clone was detected a few times. The J gene is TRBJ2-5, the V gene TRBV7-7, with D perhaps matching TRBD1 (5 bases). V was cut by 0 bases and J by 4 bases, with 9 bases left in between. This CDR3 has 14 amino acids. Germline CDR1 SSHAT, CDR2 FNYEAQ (reference sequence). As DNA, the CDR3 is TGTGCCAGCAGCTTAGCCCAGGGCGGAGAGACCCAGTACTTC. Translated: CASSLAQGGETQYF.